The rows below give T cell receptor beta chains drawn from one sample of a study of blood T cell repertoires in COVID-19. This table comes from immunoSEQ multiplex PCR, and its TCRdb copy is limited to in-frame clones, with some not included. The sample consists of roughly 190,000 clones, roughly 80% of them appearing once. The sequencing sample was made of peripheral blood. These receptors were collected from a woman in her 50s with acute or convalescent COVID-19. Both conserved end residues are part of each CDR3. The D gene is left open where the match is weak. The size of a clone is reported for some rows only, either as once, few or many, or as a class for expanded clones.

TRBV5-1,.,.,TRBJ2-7,CASSPDSSYEQYF,TGCGCCAGCAGTCCCGACAGCTCCTACGAGCAGTACTTC
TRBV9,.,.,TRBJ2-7,CASSLSRGAEQYF,TGTGCCAGCAGCCTATCCCGGGGGGCCGAGCAGTACTTC
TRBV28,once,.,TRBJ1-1,CATNPSVSAFF,TGTGCCACCAACCCTTCAGTATCTGCTTTCTTT
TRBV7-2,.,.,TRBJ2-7,CASSLEGELPRAEQYF,TGTGCCAGCAGCTTAGAGGGAGAGCTCCCACGGGCCGAGCAGTACTTC
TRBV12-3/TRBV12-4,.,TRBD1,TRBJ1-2,CASSLQGAKGYTF,TGTGCCAGCAGCCTACAGGGGGCGAAGGGCTACACCTTC
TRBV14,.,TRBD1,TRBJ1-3,CASYPGQGTNTIYF,TGTGCCAGCTACCCGGGACAGGGAACAAACACCATATATTTT
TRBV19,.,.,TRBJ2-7,CASSSVRGSYEQYF,TGTGCCAGTAGTTCGGTAAGGGGGTCCTACGAGCAGTACTTC
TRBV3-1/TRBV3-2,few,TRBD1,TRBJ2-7,CASSRLGQGANYEQYF,TGTGCCAGCAGCCGGCTGGGACAGGGGGCCAACTACGAGCAGTACTTC
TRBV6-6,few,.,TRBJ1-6,CASSYSSDYDSPLHF,TGTGCCAGCAGTTACTCTTCAGATTACGATTCACCCCTCCACTTT
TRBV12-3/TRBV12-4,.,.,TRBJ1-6,CASRGGFSSPLHF,TGTGCCAGCAGGGGGGGTTTTAGCTCACCCCTCCACTTT
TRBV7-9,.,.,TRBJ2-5,CASSLNWQGSNPTETQYF,TGTGCCAGCAGCTTAAACTGGCAGGGGAGCAACCCTACGGAGACCCAGTACTTC
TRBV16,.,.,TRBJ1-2,CASSARQANNYGYTF,TGTGCCAGCAGCGCGAGACAGGCGAACAACTATGGCTACACCTTC
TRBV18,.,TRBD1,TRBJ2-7,CASSPSGTGIAREQYF,TGTGCCAGCTCACCTTCCGGGACAGGAATCGCTAGGGAGCAGTACTTC
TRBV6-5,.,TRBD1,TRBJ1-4,CASSPDRAGEKLFF,TGTGCCAGCAGTCCTGACAGGGCGGGTGAAAAACTGTTTTTT
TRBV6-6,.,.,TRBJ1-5,CASTRTDSINQPQHF,TGTGCCAGCACCCGGACGGACAGTATCAATCAGCCCCAGCATTTT
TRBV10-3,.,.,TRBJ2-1,CAISEAGLQGEQFF,TGTGCCATCAGTGAGGCAGGTCTACAGGGTGAGCAGTTCTTC
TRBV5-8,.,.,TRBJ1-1,CASSLGPAGRTEAFF,TGTGCCAGCAGCTTGGGCCCCGCAGGGCGAACTGAAGCTTTCTTT
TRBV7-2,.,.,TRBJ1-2,CASSLSDSYGYTF,TGTGCCAGCAGCTTATCCGACAGCTATGGCTACACCTTC
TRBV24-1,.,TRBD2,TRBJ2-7,CAPLGGEGTSGRFSYEQYF,TGTGCGCCGCTTGGAGGAGAGGGGACTAGCGGGAGGTTTTCGTACGAGCAGTACTTC
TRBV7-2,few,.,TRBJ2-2,CASRTMSVAGELFF,TGTGCCAGCAGGACAATGAGTGTGGCCGGGGAGCTGTTTTTT
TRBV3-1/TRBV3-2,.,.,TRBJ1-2,CASSQEGWGGYTF,TGTGCCAGCAGCCAAGAGGGGTGGGGCGGCTACACCTTC
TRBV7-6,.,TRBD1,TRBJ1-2,CASSSTGGASYGYTF,TGTGCCAGCAGCTCGACAGGGGGCGCGTCCTATGGCTACACCTTC
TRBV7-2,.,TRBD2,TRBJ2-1,CASSSQTSGGAEQFF,TGTGCCAGCAGCTCTCAGACTAGCGGGGGGGCTGAGCAGTTCTTC